Presented here are 12 T cell receptor beta chains from one specimen sequenced in a study of cytomegalovirus exposure and HLA in healthy donors listed by TCRdb under 2017. To prepare the library, the immunoSEQ multiplex PCR assay was applied. A mixture of 60 forward primers for TCR Vbeta segments and 13 reverse primers for TCR Jbeta segments was used in the multiplex PCR. TCRdb stores this immuneACCESS table with in-frame sequences only. Part of the clones is absent; in the studies checked, under half of the shortfall reflects unresolved V genes, and no reason is known for the rest. The table kept for this sample lists just over 150,000 clones. The biggest ten clones account for around 1.9% of the sample. Material for sequencing was PBMCs. Source of these receptors: a man between 25 and 39 years old in good health and CMV-seronegative.

The V gene is TRBV5-1, the J gene TRBJ2-1; tentative D call: TRBD2 (6 bases). Germline V gene data show CDR1 as SGHRS and CDR2 as YFSETQ. CDR3 size: 15 residues. V dropped 0 bases and J dropped 8 bases, with 15 bases sitting between them. The CDR3 loop is CASSLGGLRLDEQFF. The CDR3 nucleotides read TGCGCCAGCAGCTTGGGGGGACTGCGCCTGGATGAGCAGTTCTTC.

V is TRBV5-4 and J is TRBJ2-7; TRBD2 agrees at 8 bases. Germline CDR1 and CDR2: SGHNT and YYREEE (reference sequence). V lost 3 bases to trimming and J lost 0 bases; unmatched junction nucleotides: 5. CDR3 length: 15 amino acids. The CDR3 is CASSSGGGSSYEQYF. CDR3 nucleotides: TGTGCCAGCAGCTCCGGGGGGGGTTCCTCCTACGAGCAGTACTTC.

The rearrangement uses TRBV5-8 and TRBJ2-1; TRBD2 aligns across 7 bases. The V gene's germline CDR1 is SGHTS and CDR2 YDEGEE. Germline trimming cut 4 bases from V and 6 bases from J; bases unmatched to any gene: 7. The CDR3 totals 14 residues. CDR3 in amino acids: CASSRGLVANEQFF. CDR3 DNA sequence: TGTGCCAGCAGCCGCGGACTAGTGGCCAATGAGCAGTTCTTC.

The rearrangement links TRBV30 to TRBJ1-1; no reliable D call. The CDR3 extends over 14 amino acids. Trimming stripped 3 bases from V and 4 bases from J, with 15 bases between. Germline V CDR1 and CDR2: GTSNPN, SVGIG (reference sequence). The CDR3 region is CAWSPIMLSTEAFF. CDR3 bases: TGTGCCTGGAGCCCGATAATGTTGAGCACTGAAGCTTTCTTT.

This rearrangement joins TRBV7-2 to TRBJ2-2; TRBD2 agrees at 12 bases. CDR3 length: 17 amino acids. Germline values: CDR1 SGHTA, CDR2 FQGNSA. V shed 1 base and J 7 bases; nucleotides not matched to a gene: 7. DNA for the CDR3: TGTGCCAGCAGCTTAGGCGGTGCACTAGCGGGAGGCGGGGAGCTGTTTTTT. This encodes CASSLGGALAGGGELFF.

The genes are TRBV10-1 and TRBJ2-1, with 14 bases fitting TRBD2. The junction had 14 bases not matched to a gene; V was cut back by 0 bases and J by 4 bases. The CDR3 is 21 amino acids. The germline gives CDR1 WNHNN, CDR2 SYGVQD (reference sequence). CDR3 DNA: TGCGCCAGCAGTGAGTCGACTGGAATTGGGACTAGCGGGAGTCCATACAATGAGCAGTTCTTC. Translating it yields CASSESTGIGTSGSPYNEQFF.

The chain combines TRBV2 with TRBJ2-5, with TRBD1 as a possible D gene (6 bases). The germline CDR1 and CDR2 sequences are SNHLY and FYNNEI. With 5 bases removed from V and 4 bases from J, the gap between germline ends came to 17 bases. CDR3 length: 15 residues. In nucleotides, the CDR3 is TGTGCCAGCAGTAAGGACAGCCCCTCCGGAGAGACCCAGTACTTC. Translating gives CASSKDSPSGETQYF. The full variable domain, with the rest looked up from reference TRBV2 and TRBJ2-5, is EPEVTQTPSHQVTQMGQEVILRCVPISNHLYFYWYRQILGQKVEFLVSFYNNEISEKSEIFDDQFSVERPDGSNFTLKIRSTKLEDSAMYFCASSKDSPSGETQYFGPGTRLLVL.

The CDR3 here is CVSRGPNYGYTF. The CDR3 DNA sequence: TGTGTTAGCAGGGGCCCAAACTATGGCTACACCTTC. The J gene is TRBJ1-2, the V gene TRBV27; the D gene is possibly TRBD1 (6 bases). The CDR3 spans 12 residues. Looked up from germline, CDR1 is MNHEY and CDR2 is SMNVEV (reference sequence).

The chain uses TRBV7-2 and TRBJ1-2, with TRBD1 as a possible D gene (6 bases). This CDR3 region has 14 residues. Germline assignment: CDR1 SGHTA and CDR2 FQGNSA. V was trimmed by 2 bases and J by 4 bases, leaving 11 bases between them. The CDR3 nucleotides are TGTGCCAGCAGCTTAAGTACAGGGACCTATGGCTACACCTTC. The encoded protein is CASSLSTGTYGYTF.

The V gene is TRBV28, the J gene TRBJ1-3; TRBD1 matches at 7 bases. The CDR3 length is 15 residues. J gave up 8 bases and V 6 bases, and 13 bases lay outside the gene matches. CDR1 is MDHEN and CDR2 is SYDVKM in the germline V gene. The CDR3 sequence is CASSFEDRRGDTIYF. The CDR3 DNA reads as TGTGCCAGCAGCTTCGAGGACAGGAGGGGAGACACCATATATTTT.

The rearrangement links TRBV5-8 to TRBJ1-5; D is perhaps TRBD1 (5 bases). Trimming took 4 bases from V and 6 from J, leaving 14 bases between them. Germline values: CDR1 SGHTS, CDR2 YDEGEE. This CDR3 has 14 amino acids. The CDR3 coding sequence is TGTGCCAGCAGCCATTATAGGGGTACTCAGCCCCAGCATTTT. Amino acids: CASSHYRGTQPQHF.

V usage is TRBV7-9 and J usage is TRBJ1-2; 9 nucleotides agree with TRBD1. The CDR3 length is 14 residues. Per the germline V gene, CDR1 is SEHNR and CDR2 is FQNEAQ (reference sequence). The J segment lost 6 bases and the V segment lost 4 bases, leaving 6 bases of the junction unmatched. The CDR3 protein is CASSSRDRDNGYTF. In DNA, the CDR3 is TGTGCCAGCAGCTCCCGGGACAGGGATAATGGCTACACCTTC.